The 4 T cell receptor beta chains reported below all come from one sample, sequenced in a study of blood T cell repertoires in COVID-19. Data came from immunoSEQ multiplex PCR; TCRdb stores just in-frame clones and leaves some out. The sample carries 290,000 or so clones, about 89% recorded once. What was sequenced was PBMCs or T cells enriched from blood (not recorded which). These receptors were collected from a woman aged 18-29 years who had recovered from COVID-19.

This chain connects TRBV30 to TRBJ2-3; 10 bases align to TRBD2. The CDR3 is made up of 15 amino acids. The junction had 13 bases not matched to a gene; V was cut back by 8 bases and J by 5 bases. Germline values: CDR1 GTSNPN, CDR2 SVGIG (reference sequence). The CDR3 DNA follows: TGTGCCCAAGGATCGTCTAGCGGGAGTCAAGATACGCAGTATTTT. As protein: CAQGSSSGSQDTQYF. Based on the CDR3 plus reference TRBV30 and TRBJ2-3, the full variable domain is SQTIHQWPATLVQPVGSPLSLECTVEGTSNPNLYWYRQAAGRGLQLLFYSVGIGQISSEVPQNLSASRPQDRQFILSSKKLLLSDSGFYLCAQGSSSGSQDTQYFGPGTRLTVL.

The chain combines TRBV15 with TRBJ2-7, with a possible D match to TRBD1 (6 bases). Trimming removed 4 bases at V and 4 bases at J, with 14 bases between. The CDR3 has 14 residues. Germline V gene sequence: CDR1 LNHNV, CDR2 YYDKDF (reference sequence). The CDR3 loop is CATSIGQLTYEQYF. The CDR3, as DNA: TGTGCCACCAGCATCGGACAGCTCACTTACGAGCAGTACTTC. The full variable domain, completed using reference TRBV15 and TRBJ2-7, is DAMVIQNPRYQVTQFGKPVTLSCSQTLNHNVMYWYQQKSSQAPKLLFHYYDKDFNNEADTPDNFQSRRPNTSFCFLDIRSPGLGDTAMYLCATSIGQLTYEQYFGPGTRLTVT.

The rearrangement links TRBV11-2 to TRBJ2-7; TRBD1 matches 9 bases. J lost 3 bases, V lost 5 bases, and 11 bases had no gene match. The germline V gene has CDR1 SGHAT and CDR2 FQNNGV. This CDR3 is built from 16 residues. The CDR3: CASSRTGALTSYEQYF. The CDR3 DNA reads as TGTGCCAGCAGCCGGACAGGGGCGCTTACCAGCTACGAGCAGTACTTC.

This clone was observed at least ten times. V gene TRBV7-7 combines with J gene TRBJ2-2, with a tentative D call TRBD2 (7 bases). This CDR3 region has 15 residues. V was clipped by 2 bases and J by 3 bases, with 10 bases between them. Germline V lookup: CDR1 SSHAT, CDR2 FNYEAQ (reference sequence). CDR3 sequence: CASSLSGGDTGELFF. The CDR3 DNA reads TGTGCCAGCAGCTTATCGGGGGGCGACACCGGGGAGCTGTTTTTT.